The clone carrying this TCR beta chain is medium-sized in the sample. The antigen remains undetermined. The CDR3 consists of 14 residues. V lost 2 bases, J lost 5 bases, and 10 bases lay in between. The germline V gene encodes CDR1 MDHEN and CDR2 SYDVKM. The data stem from a study of T cell responses to AZD1222 COVID-19 vaccine. Overall study findings and caveats: The span of vaccine-associated CD4 TCRs extended across spike, with dominance at 160-218 and 743-854. Just a handful of AZD1222 recipients were seropositive at baseline. There were mostly white British donors and more females than males, and clonal diversity was possibly underestimated.

Method: immunoSEQ multiplex PCR; TCRdb's copy keeps in-frame clones and lacks some. The table records around 140,000 clones, 85% to 90% of them present only once. Pooled in the analysis were second doses at about 4 or about 12 weeks. The chain is built from TRBV28 and TRBJ1-5, with D uncertain. The sequence derives from an adult who received the AZD1222 COVID-19 vaccine. The source material was peripheral blood, sampled 28 days after the second AZD1222 dose. The CDR3 DNA reads TGTGCCAGCAGTTTAACGGCTCGGGATCAGCCCCAGCATTTT. Its protein product is CASSLTARDQPQHF.